These 19 T cell receptor beta chains originate from one sample sequenced in a study of shared T cell receptors in the human thymus. Some clones are missing from TCRdb's copy, which holds only in-frame ones; the method was immunoSEQ multiplex PCR. This sample yields 500,000 to 750,000 clones, of which approximately 87% are seen a single time; about 0.01% belongs to the top ten. Separately, the same data were catalogued under a study of human thymus T cells.

Specimen: thymocytes. The origin of the receptors is a boy younger than two with a congenital heart defect.

The genes are TRBV5-6 and TRBJ2-7; 8 bases agree with TRBD2. This CDR3 is 16 amino acids long. The germline V gene encodes CDR1 SGHDT and CDR2 YYEEEE. After removal of 4 bases from V and 4 bases from J, the junction contained 13 bases not matched to a gene. The CDR3 reads CASSVLRAGGRYEQYF. CDR3 DNA sequence: TGTGCCAGCAGCGTACTTCGGGCGGGAGGAAGGTACGAGCAGTACTTC.

The chain uses TRBV19 and TRBJ2-7; 7 nucleotides agree with TRBD2. CDR1 and CDR2 from the germline V gene are LNHDA and SQIVND (reference sequence). Trimming at V came to 6 bases and at J to 2 bases, leaving 7 bases not matched to a gene. There are 14 residues in the CDR3. This CDR3 reads CASSFLAAPYEQYF. DNA of the CDR3: TGTGCCAGTAGCTTTCTAGCGGCCCCCTACGAGCAGTACTTC.

The genes are TRBV5-1 and TRBJ1-6; D not certain. The germline gives CDR1 SGHRS, CDR2 YFSETQ. The CDR3 extends over 19 amino acids. The V and J ends lost 4 bases and 0 bases respectively, with 20 bases between them. CDR3 amino acids: CASSLGPGGGSSYNSPLHF. The CDR3 DNA reads as TGCGCCAGCAGCCTCGGTCCTGGCGGCGGAAGCTCCTATAATTCACCCCTCCACTTT.

This chain links TRBV14 with TRBJ1-1; TRBD1 is a possible D gene (6 bases). CDR1 and CDR2 from the germline V gene are SGHDN and FVKESK. The CDR3 is made up of 11 amino acids. V shed 6 bases and J shed 12 bases, with 14 bases lying between them. CDR3 region: CASRTGMGTFF. The CDR3, as DNA: TGTGCCAGCAGAACAGGGATGGGAACTTTCTTT.

The rearrangement links TRBV5-1 to TRBJ2-2, with 7 bases that match TRBD2. The V gene end was trimmed by 4 bases and the J gene end by 0 bases; junction bases not matched to a gene: 9. The germline V gene encodes CDR1 SGHRS and CDR2 YFSETQ. The CDR3 contains 17 residues. CDR3 region: CASSPGEGRTNTGELFF. Written as DNA, the CDR3 is TGCGCCAGCAGCCCCGGGGAGGGGCGGACGAACACCGGGGAGCTGTTTTTT.

This clone was picked up one time. The genes are TRBV2 and TRBJ2-5; 7 bases align to TRBD1. Germline trimming cut 0 bases from V and 3 bases from J; bases unmatched to any gene: 4. Germline CDR1 reads SNHLY; CDR2 reads FYNNEI. The CDR3 has 15 residues. CDR3 in DNA: TGTGCCAGCAGTGAAGCAGGGGGCCGAAAAGAGACCCAGTACTTC. This encodes CASSEAGGRKETQYF.

This rearrangement joins TRBV4-3 to TRBJ1-4; TRBD1 matches 7 bases. Trimming took 1 base from V and 0 from J; bases not matched to a gene: 11. The CDR3 sequence is 19 residues long. Per germline, CDR1 LGHNA and CDR2 YSLEER. CDR3 protein: CASSQVYRQGYATNEKLFF. CDR3 nucleotides: TGCGCCAGCAGCCAAGTGTACAGACAGGGTTATGCAACTAATGAAAAACTGTTTTTT.

The chain combines TRBV30 with TRBJ1-2; weak D call: TRBD1 (6 bases). The ends were cut back, 5 bases at V and 9 bases at J, with 16 bases in the middle. The CDR3 length is 12 residues. Germline V lookup: CDR1 GTSNPN, CDR2 SVGIG (reference sequence). In nucleotides, the CDR3 is TGTGCCTGGGGGGGGGCGGACAGTAGCTACACCTTC. Translated: CAWGGADSSYTF.

The CDR3 nucleotides are TGTGCCAGCAGCCCCTGGACTAGCGGGAGGCCAGATACGCAGTATTTT. The encoded protein is CASSPWTSGRPDTQYF. This sequence joins TRBV14 and TRBJ2-3, with 14 nucleotides matching TRBD2. The CDR3 contains 16 residues. Germline V gene data show CDR1 as SGHDN and CDR2 as FVKESK. Trimming at V came to 4 bases and at J to 4 bases, leaving 4 bases not matched to a gene.

Here the CDR3 reads CASNWSRSFQETQYF. The CDR3 nucleotides are TGTGCCAGCAACTGGAGCCGGTCGTTCCAAGAGACCCAGTACTTC. V and J are TRBV7-9 and TRBJ2-5; no clear D gene. The CDR3 runs 15 residues. Trimming removed 7 bases at V and 1 base at J, with 16 bases between. The germline V gene has CDR1 SEHNR and CDR2 FQNEAQ (reference sequence).

This clone was picked up one time. V is TRBV15 and J is TRBJ1-2, with D maybe TRBD1 (5 bases). The CDR3 loop spans 17 amino acids. Trimming took 5 bases from V and 4 from J, leaving 23 bases between them. Germline CDR1 LNHNV, CDR2 YYDKDF (reference sequence). In nucleotides, the CDR3 is TGTGCCACCAGCGGGGGGTCAAAGCGTCCACCTACCTATGGCTACACCTTC. It codes for CATSGGSKRPPTYGYTF.

The chain links TRBV19 to TRBJ1-3; D gene ambiguous. The ends were cut back, 3 bases at V and 0 bases at J, with 15 bases in the middle. Germline assignment: CDR1 LNHDA and CDR2 SQIVND (reference sequence). The CDR3 consists of 17 residues. This CDR3 is CASSIQTFGVSGNTIYF. The DNA for the CDR3 is TGTGCCAGTAGTATTCAGACCTTCGGGGTCTCTGGAAACACCATATATTTT. The full variable domain, rest sourced from reference TRBV19 and TRBJ1-3, is DGGITQSPKYLFRKEGQNVTLSCEQNLNHDAMYWYRQDPGQGLRLIYYSQIVNDFQKGDIAEGYSVSREKKESFPLTVTSAQKNPTAFYLCASSIQTFGVSGNTIYFGEGSWLTVV.

The V call is TRBV5-6, the J call TRBJ2-3; D might be TRBD1 (5 bases). V lost 2 bases, J lost 4 bases, and 20 bases lay in between. The CDR3 consists of 17 residues. Germline lookup yields CDR1 SGHDT and CDR2 YYEEEE. The CDR3 coding sequence is TGTGCCAGCAGCTTCGGCATTGGGGCCCTCCAGGCAGATACGCAGTATTTT. This codes for CASSFGIGALQADTQYF.

The chain combines TRBV13 with TRBJ2-2, with TRBD2 matching over 11 bases. J was trimmed by 2 bases and V by 5 bases; bases with no gene match: 7. Per the germline V gene, CDR1 is PRHDT and CDR2 is FYEKMQ (reference sequence). This CDR3 is built from 17 residues. The CDR3: CASSEGLAEGNTGELFF. CDR3 DNA: TGTGCCAGCAGCGAGGGACTAGCGGAAGGAAACACCGGGGAGCTGTTTTTT.

V and J are TRBV20-1 and TRBJ2-7, with a weak D call TRBD2 (6 bases). V lost 6 bases to trimming and J lost 6 bases, with 12 bases between them. This CDR3 has 11 amino acids. Germline CDR1 reads DFQATT; CDR2 reads SNEGSKA (reference sequence). CDR3 loop: CSAAEGLEQYF. The CDR3 region has the DNA TGCAGTGCAGCGGAGGGGCTCGAGCAGTACTTC.

The rearrangement joins TRBV4-1 to TRBJ2-5; 7 nucleotides align to TRBD1. This CDR3 has 16 amino acids. Germline V gives CDR1 MGHRA, CDR2 YSYEKL. The J segment lost 2 bases and the V segment lost 1 base, leaving 7 bases of the junction unmatched. CDR3 sequence (DNA): TGCGCCAGCAGCCAAGCCGAGGGACAGAAACAAGAGACCCAGTACTTC. Its translation is CASSQAEGQKQETQYF.

The chain is built from TRBV13 and TRBJ2-5; D not certain. The CDR3 length is 13 residues. Germline V gives CDR1 PRHDT, CDR2 FYEKMQ (reference sequence). Trimming took off 2 bases at V and 1 base at J, with 5 bases between the two ends. The CDR3 DNA reads as TGTGCCAGCAGCTTATACATCCAAGAGACCCAGTACTTC. It codes for CASSLYIQETQYF.

The CDR3 DNA sequence: TGTGCCAGCAGACCCTCAGCGTACGAGCAGTACTTC. Encoded protein: CASRPSAYEQYF. This sequence joins TRBV6-6 and TRBJ2-7; D uncertain. This CDR3 comprises 12 residues. With 6 bases removed from V and 4 bases from J, the gap between germline ends came to 10 bases. The germline gives CDR1 MNHNY, CDR2 SVGAGI (reference sequence).

The J gene is TRBJ2-1, the V gene TRBV5-5, with 13 nucleotides matching TRBD2. The V gene end was trimmed by 3 bases and the J gene end by 8 bases; junction bases not matched to a gene: 11. The CDR3 extends over 17 amino acids. Germline assignment: CDR1 SGHKS and CDR2 YYEKEE (reference sequence). Here the CDR3 reads CASSWTSGSRLDDEQFF. Written as DNA, the CDR3 is TGTGCCAGCAGCTGGACTAGCGGGAGCCGGTTGGACGATGAGCAGTTCTTC.